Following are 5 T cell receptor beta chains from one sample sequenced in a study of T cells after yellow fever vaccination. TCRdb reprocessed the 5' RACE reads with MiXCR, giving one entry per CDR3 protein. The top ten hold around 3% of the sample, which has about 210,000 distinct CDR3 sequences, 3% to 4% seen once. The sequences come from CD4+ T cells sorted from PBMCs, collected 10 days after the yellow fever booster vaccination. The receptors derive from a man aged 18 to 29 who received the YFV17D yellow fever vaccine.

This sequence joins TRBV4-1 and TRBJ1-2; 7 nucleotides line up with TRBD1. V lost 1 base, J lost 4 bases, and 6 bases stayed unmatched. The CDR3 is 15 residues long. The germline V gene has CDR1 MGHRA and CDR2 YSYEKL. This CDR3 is CASSQAETGSYGYTF. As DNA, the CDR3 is TGCGCCAGCAGCCAAGCAGAGACAGGGAGCTATGGCTACACCTTC.

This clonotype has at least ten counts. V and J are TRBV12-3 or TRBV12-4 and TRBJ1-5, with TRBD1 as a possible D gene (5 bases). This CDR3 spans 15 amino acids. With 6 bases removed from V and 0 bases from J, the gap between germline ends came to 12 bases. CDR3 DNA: TGTGCCAGCAGGTCCGACAGCTTTAGCAATCAGCCCCAGCATTTT. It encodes CASRSDSFSNQPQHF.

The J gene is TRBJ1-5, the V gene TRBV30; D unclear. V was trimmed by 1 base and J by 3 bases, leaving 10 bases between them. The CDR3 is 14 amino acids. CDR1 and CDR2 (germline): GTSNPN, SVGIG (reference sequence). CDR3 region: CAWSANTINQPQHF. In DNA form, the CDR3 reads TGTGCCTGGAGTGCCAACACAATCAATCAGCCCCAGCATTTT.

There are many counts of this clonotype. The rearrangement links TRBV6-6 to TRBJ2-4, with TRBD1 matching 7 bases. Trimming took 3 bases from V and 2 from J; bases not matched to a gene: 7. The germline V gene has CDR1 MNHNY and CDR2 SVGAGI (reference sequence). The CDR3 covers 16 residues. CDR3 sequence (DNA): TGTGCCAGCAGTTATGTAGGGGGCTTAACCAAAAACATTCAGTACTTC. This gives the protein CASSYVGGLTKNIQYF.

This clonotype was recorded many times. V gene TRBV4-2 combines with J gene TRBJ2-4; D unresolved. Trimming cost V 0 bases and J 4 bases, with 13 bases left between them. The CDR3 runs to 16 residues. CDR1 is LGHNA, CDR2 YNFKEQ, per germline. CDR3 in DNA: TGTGCCAGCAGCCAAGAGAGCCTTTACACGAAAAACATTCAGTACTTC. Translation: CASSQESLYTKNIQYF.